Listed below are T cell receptor beta chains from one sample, sequenced in a study of T-cell reconstitution after alpha-beta-depleted transplantation in children. Using its own MiXCR run on the PCR reads, TCRdb lists one record per CDR3 protein. The table has around 8,600 distinct CDR3 sequences, approximately 16% seen once. Sequences were derived from PBMCs, mostly from graft donor cells, sampled 60 days after TCRalphabeta/CD19-depleted stem cell transplant. Every receptor here comes from a girl less than two years old who had a stem cell transplant for combined immunodeficiency, so the T cells may come from the graft donor. The CDR3 runs from the conserved cysteine through the conserved F or W. The D gene is left open where the match is weak. Clone size is shown for a subset of rows, as once, few, many or a class of expanded clone.

V	J	size	D	DNA	CDR3
TRBV6-6	TRBJ2-3	-	-	TGTGCCAGCAGGTACACAGATACGCAGTATTTT	CASRYTDTQYF
TRBV18	TRBJ1-5	-	-	TGTGCCAGCTCACCATATCGGGATCAGCCCCAGCATTTT	CASSPYRDQPQHF
TRBV4-2	TRBJ1-1	few	-	TGTGCCAGCAGCCAAGATGGGGGGATGACTGAAGCTTTCTTT	CASSQDGGMTEAFF
TRBV20-1	TRBJ1-4	-	TRBD1	TGCAGTGCTAGGACAGGGGGTAATGAAAAACTGTTTTTT	CSARTGGNEKLFF
TRBV20-1	TRBJ2-5	many	-	TGCAGTGCTAGACAGGCAGGGCAAGAGACCCAGTACTTC	CSARQAGQETQYF
TRBV20-1	TRBJ2-1	-	TRBD1	TGCAGTGCTAGAGCGTTCGCAGGGGGCGCAAATGAGCAGTTCTTC	CSARAFAGGANEQFF
TRBV7-6	TRBJ1-1	-	-	TGTGCCAGCAGCTTAGTTGGTATGAACACTGAAGCTTTCTTT	CASSLVGMNTEAFF
TRBV24-1	TRBJ2-3	-	TRBD1	TGTGGGGCCAGTGATCTGCTCGGGACAGGGACAGATACGCAGTATTTT	CGASDLLGTGTDTQYF
TRBV7-2	TRBJ2-5	few	-	TGTGCCAGCAGCTACTTCGGGGAAGAGACCCAGTACTTC	CASSYFGEETQYF
TRBV12-3/TRBV12-4	TRBJ2-5	-	TRBD2	TGTGCCAGCAGTTTCCTCTTAGCGGGGGGATACCAAGAGACCCAGTACTTC	CASSFLLAGGYQETQYF
TRBV20-1	TRBJ2-7	many	-	TGCAGTGCGGATCGTAGCGTCTACGAGCAGTACTTC	CSADRSVYEQYF
TRBV20-1	TRBJ2-1	many	-	TGCAGTGCTCGACCCACAGCTGGACTCGATGAGCAGTTCTTC	CSARPTAGLDEQFF